One and the same sample provided the 2 T cell receptor beta chains below, sequenced in a study of blood T cell repertoires in COVID-19. Method: immunoSEQ multiplex PCR; TCRdb's copy keeps in-frame clones and lacks some. The table lists roughly 90,000 clones, under 85% of them singletons. The source material was peripheral blood. All receptors derive from a woman older than 75 with COVID-19, enrolled during active disease.

This CDR3 is CASSLAPGLGEETQYF. The CDR3 bases are TGTGCCAGCAGCTTAGCTCCCGGACTGGGTGAAGAGACCCAGTACTTC. The J gene is TRBJ2-5, the V gene TRBV11-3, with D perhaps matching TRBD2 (5 bases). The CDR3 contains 16 residues. V gave up 1 base and J gave up 3 bases, with 15 bases separating them. Germline CDR1 SGHNT, CDR2 YENEEA. The variable domain in full, with the rest retrieved from reference TRBV11-3 and TRBJ2-5, is EAGVVQSPRYKIIEKKQPVAFWCNPISGHNTLYWYLQNLGQGPELLIRYENEEAVDDSQLPKDRFSAERLKGVDSTLKIQPAELGDSAVYLCASSLAPGLGEETQYFGPGTRLLVL.

This rearrangement joins TRBV12-5 to TRBJ2-2; 8 bases line up with TRBD1. There are 13 residues in the CDR3. The V and J ends lost 6 bases and 7 bases, in that order; junction bases with no gene match: 4. Germline-derived CDR1 and CDR2 are LGHNT and FRNRAP. The CDR3 sequence: CASGGQVGGELFF. As DNA, the CDR3 is TGTGCTAGTGGGGGACAGGTGGGCGGGGAGCTGTTTTTT. The whole variable domain, filled in from reference TRBV12-5 and TRBJ2-2, reads DARVTQTPRHKVTEMGQEVTMRCQPILGHNTVFWYRQTMMQGLELLAYFRNRAPLDDSGMPKDRFSAEMPDATLATLKIQPSEPRDSAVYFCASGGQVGGELFFGEGSRLTVL.